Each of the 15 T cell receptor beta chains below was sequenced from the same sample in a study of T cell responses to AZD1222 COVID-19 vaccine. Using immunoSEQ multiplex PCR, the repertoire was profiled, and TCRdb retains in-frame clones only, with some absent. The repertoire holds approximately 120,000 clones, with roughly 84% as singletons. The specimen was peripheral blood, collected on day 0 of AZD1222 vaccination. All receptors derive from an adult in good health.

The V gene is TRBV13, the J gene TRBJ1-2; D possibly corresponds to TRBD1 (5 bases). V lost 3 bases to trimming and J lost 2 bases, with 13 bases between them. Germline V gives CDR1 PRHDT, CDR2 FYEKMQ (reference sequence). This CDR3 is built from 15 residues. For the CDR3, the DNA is TGTGCCAGCAGCTTTTGGAGGGGCCTAAACTATGGCTACACCTTC. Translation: CASSFWRGLNYGYTF.

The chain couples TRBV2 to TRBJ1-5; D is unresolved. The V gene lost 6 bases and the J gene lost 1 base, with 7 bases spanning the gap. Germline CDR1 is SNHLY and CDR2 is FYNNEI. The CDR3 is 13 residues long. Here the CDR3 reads CASRERSNQPQHF. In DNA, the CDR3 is TGTGCCAGCAGGGAAAGGAGCAATCAGCCCCAGCATTTT.

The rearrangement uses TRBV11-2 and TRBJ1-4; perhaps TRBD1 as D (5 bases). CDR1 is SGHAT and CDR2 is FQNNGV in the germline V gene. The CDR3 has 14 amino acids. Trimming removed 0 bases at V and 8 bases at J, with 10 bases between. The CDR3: CASSLESGKEKLFF. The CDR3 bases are TGTGCCAGCAGCTTAGAATCAGGGAAGGAAAAACTGTTTTTT.

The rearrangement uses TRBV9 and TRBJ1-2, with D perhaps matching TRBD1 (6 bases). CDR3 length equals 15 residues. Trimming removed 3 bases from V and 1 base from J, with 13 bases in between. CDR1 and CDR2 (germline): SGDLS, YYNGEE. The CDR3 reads CASSEPQGNNYGYTF. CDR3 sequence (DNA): TGTGCCAGCAGCGAGCCCCAGGGGAATAACTATGGCTACACCTTC.

The DNA for the CDR3 is TGTGCCAGCAGCACCGGGACAGGGATGTTCAATGAGCAGTTCTTC. Translation: CASSTGTGMFNEQFF. J is TRBJ2-1 and V is TRBV5-4; 9 bases are a match to TRBD1. The J segment lost 6 bases and the V segment lost 4 bases, leaving 8 bases of the junction unmatched. Germline lookup yields CDR1 SGHNT and CDR2 YYREEE (reference sequence). The CDR3 loop spans 15 amino acids.

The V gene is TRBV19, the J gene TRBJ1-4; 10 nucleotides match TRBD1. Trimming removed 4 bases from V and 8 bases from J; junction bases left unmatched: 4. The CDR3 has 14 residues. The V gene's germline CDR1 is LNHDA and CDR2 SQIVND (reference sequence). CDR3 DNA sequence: TGTGCCAGTAGTAGACAGGGGGCGCGGGAAAAACTGTTTTTT. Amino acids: CASSRQGAREKLFF.

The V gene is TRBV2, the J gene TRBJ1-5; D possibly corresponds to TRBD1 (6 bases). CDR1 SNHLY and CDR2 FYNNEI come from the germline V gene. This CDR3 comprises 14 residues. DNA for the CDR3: TGTGCAGGCGGGGGCGACGATAGCAATCAGCCCCAGCATTTT. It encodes CAGGGDDSNQPQHF.

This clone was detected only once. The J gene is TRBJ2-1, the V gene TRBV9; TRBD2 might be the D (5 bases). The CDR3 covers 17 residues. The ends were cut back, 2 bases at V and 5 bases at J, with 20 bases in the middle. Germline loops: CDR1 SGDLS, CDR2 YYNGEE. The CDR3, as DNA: TGTGCCAGCAGCGTCTCGCTAGCCCAGACCAAAGACAATGAGCAGTTCTTC. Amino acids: CASSVSLAQTKDNEQFF.

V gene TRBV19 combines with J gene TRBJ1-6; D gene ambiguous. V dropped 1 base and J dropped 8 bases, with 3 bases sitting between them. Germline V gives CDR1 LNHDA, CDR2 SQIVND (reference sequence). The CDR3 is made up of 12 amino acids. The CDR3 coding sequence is TGTGCCAGTAGTATAGTGGATTCACCCCTCCACTTT. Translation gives CASSIVDSPLHF.

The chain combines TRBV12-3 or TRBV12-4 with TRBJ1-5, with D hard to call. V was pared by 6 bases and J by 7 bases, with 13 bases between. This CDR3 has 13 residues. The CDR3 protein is CASSSGSFQPQHF. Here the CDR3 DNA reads TGTGCCAGCAGCTCCGGGAGTTTCCAGCCCCAGCATTTT.

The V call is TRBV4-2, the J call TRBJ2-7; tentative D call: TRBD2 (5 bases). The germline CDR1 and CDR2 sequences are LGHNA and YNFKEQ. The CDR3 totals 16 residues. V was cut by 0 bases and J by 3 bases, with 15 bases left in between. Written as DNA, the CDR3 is TGTGCCAGCAGCCAAGAGTCGGGGTCTCCAAACTACGAGCAGTACTTC. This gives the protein CASSQESGSPNYEQYF.

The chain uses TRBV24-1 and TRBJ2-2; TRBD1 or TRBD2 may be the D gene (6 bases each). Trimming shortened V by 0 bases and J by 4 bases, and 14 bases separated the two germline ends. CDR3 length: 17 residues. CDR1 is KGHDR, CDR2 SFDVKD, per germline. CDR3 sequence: CATSDLLGGLGTGELFF. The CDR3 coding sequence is TGTGCCACCAGTGATTTGCTGGGGGGCCTGGGCACCGGGGAGCTGTTTTTT.

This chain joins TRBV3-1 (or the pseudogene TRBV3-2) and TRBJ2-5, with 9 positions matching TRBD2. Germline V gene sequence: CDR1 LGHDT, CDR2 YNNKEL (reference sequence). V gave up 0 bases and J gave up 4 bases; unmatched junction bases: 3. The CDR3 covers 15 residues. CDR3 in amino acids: CASSQEWREGETQYF. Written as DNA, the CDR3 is TGTGCCAGCAGCCAAGAATGGCGGGAGGGAGAGACCCAGTACTTC.

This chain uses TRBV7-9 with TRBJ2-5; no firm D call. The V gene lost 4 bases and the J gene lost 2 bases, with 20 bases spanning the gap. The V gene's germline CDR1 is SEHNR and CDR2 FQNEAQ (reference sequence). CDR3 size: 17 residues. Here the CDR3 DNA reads TGTGCCAGCAGCTCCACTTCTCCACGAACCCAACAAGAGACCCAGTACTTC. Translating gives CASSSTSPRTQQETQYF. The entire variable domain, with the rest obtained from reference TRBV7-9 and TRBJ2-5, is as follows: DTGVSQNPRHKITKRGQNVTFRCDPISEHNRLYWYRQTLGQGPEFLTYFQNEAQLEKSRLLSDRFSAERPKGSFSTLEIQRTEQGDSAMYLCASSSTSPRTQQETQYFGPGTRLLVL.

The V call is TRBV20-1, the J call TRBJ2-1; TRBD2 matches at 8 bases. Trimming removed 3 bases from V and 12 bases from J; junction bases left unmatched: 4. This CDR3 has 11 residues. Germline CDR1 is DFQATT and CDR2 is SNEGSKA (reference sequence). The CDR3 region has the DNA TGCAGTGCTAGGGCGGGAGGTGGGCAGTTCTTC. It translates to CSARAGGGQFF.